Given below is one T cell receptor beta chain in context. In the original workflow: Reference gene primer amplification gave estimated nucleated cell counts. Assay: immunoSEQ multiplex PCR; the TCRdb copy retains only in-frame clones and omits some. The D gene and trimming were derived from the DNA, and the V and J assignments and clone size from that table. Found here are roughly 95,000 clones, around nine tenths of them singletons; the top ten hold less than 5%. The source of the sample is a study of blood T cell repertoires in COVID-19. Study context: T cells, B-cell-depleted T cells, or PBMCs supplied cDNA or gDNA.

The V segment lost 4 bases and the J segment 7 bases; nucleotides outside the gene matches: 9. This CDR3 has 15 amino acids. The germline CDR1 and CDR2 sequences are LNHDA and SQIVND (reference sequence). The chain employs TRBV19 and TRBJ1-2, with TRBD1 matching over 10 bases. Sequenced material: peripheral blood. This TCR was recovered from a woman between 45 and 65 years old in a cohort sampled during active COVID-19. The CDR3 protein is CASSKMGQGIGGYTF. The CDR3 DNA reads as TGTGCCAGTAGTAAAATGGGACAGGGGATAGGTGGCTACACCTTC.